This T cell receptor (beta chain) is drawn from a study of cytomegalovirus exposure and HLA in healthy donors (TCRdb year 2017). Study-wide context: An earlier analysis of roughly 610 of the donors reported 276 Gb of sequence data and 95 million to 130 million unique TCR beta sequences obtained from about 179 million T cells. Genome-wide SNP genotypes for about three fifths of the roughly 670 donors were used in a later genetic analysis, which treated that subset as a discovery cohort. To study patterns of TCR occurrence, a later analysis re-analyzed previously published TCR beta repertoires from 550 to 800 donors and added high-resolution HLA genotyping. Roughly 310 gigabases of sequencing data and some 85 million unique TCR sequences were included in an early release covering about 700 HLA-typed donors. The T cell repertoires of several hundred subjects were profiled by immunosequencing and related to cytomegalovirus serostatus. High-throughput TCR immunosequencing, statistical association of individual TCRs with disease status, and machine learning were combined to predict cytomegalovirus infection status. Typing coverage varied by locus: roughly 629-640 donors for A, B, C, DRB1 and DQB1; about 520 for DQA1; nearly 610 for DPA1; around 450 for DPB1. HLA typing covered class I and class II loci at four-digit resolution. All discovery cohort repertoires had been generated using a single sequencing platform. Across approximately 420 genotyped donors of the cohort, an average of approximately 240,000 unique TCR beta nucleotide sequences per donor were sequenced, and roughly a sixth of those sequences were non-productive. The later analysis used no new phenotypic data to find candidate immune exposures, relying instead on TCR beta sequences and their occurrence across donors. Roughly 5 DR-DQ haplotypes were treated as single units for association and clustering because of strong linkage in the cohort. The study was designed to test whether signatures of past pathogen exposure could be identified by cataloging public T cell receptors. In addition to the first cohort of around 670 subjects, a separate validation cohort of approximately 120 different subjects was used. In an earlier analysis of about 590 of the donors, high-throughput TCR beta sequencing was used to judge whether each TCR beta V gene segment behaved as functional or pseudogenic. The genetic ancestry cluster associated with self-reported Caucasian donors included roughly 84% of the 398 genotyped donors. Donor age, sex, ethnicity and CMV serostatus were compiled together with the repertoire data. What the research found in general, with its limitations: The only immune exposure information available for the cohort was CMV serostatus. The study gave a list of about 150 TCR beta chains associated with cytomegalovirus. According to a later analysis, most CMV-associated TCR beta chains appeared to be HLA-restricted, and the HLA associations seemed to be driven largely by CMV exposure. Compared with equally common non-associated chains, HLA-associated TCR beta chains in a later analysis were more clonally expanded and had lower generation probabilities. The cohort was sequenced for TCR beta chains only, and without alpha or paired-chain data the features that could be detected were limited. While some public TCRs were present in many individuals, most TCR sequences turned up only very rarely across donors. Correlated functional status among segregating V segments might reflect linkage disequilibrium, but an unknown experimental factor could not be ruled out. A further reported finding was that TCR beta sequences accurately predicted the HLA-A and HLA-B alleles for most subjects in the first cohort. Roughly uniform sequencing depth across donors was assumed in presence/absence analyses, although this assumption may not hold. When HLA alleles, especially DR and DQ, strongly co-occurred, attributing TCR associations to individual alleles was difficult. Several of the top co-occurrence clusters appeared to be linked to parvovirus B19, influenza, CMV and Epstein-Barr virus, according to a later analysis. In a later analysis, the rate of TCR association differed among HLA loci, with DRB1 alleles having the most associated TCRs and HLA-C alleles having the fewest. Because the 87-base-pair reads could not distinguish some IMGT-functional V segments, including TRBV6-2 and TRBV6-3, those segments were excluded. A later genetic analysis reported fewer N-insertions in productive TCRs among donors in an Asian-associated ancestry cluster than the roughly 700-donor mean. Over 15 rarely observed V segments, including chromosome 9 orphons, were excluded from the earlier analysis of almost 600 of the donors because counts were too low. V-gene and J-gene trimming of TCR beta chains was associated with a missense DCLRE1C variant in a later genetic analysis, and the association was replicated in an independent cohort. Cytomegalovirus status was reported to be diagnosed by the classifier with high specificity and sensitivity in both the original and validation cohorts. Specific HLA alleles were associated with around 18,000 TCR beta sequences at a false discovery rate of 0.05 in a later analysis. In an earlier analysis of some 540 of the donors, most TCR beta V segments appeared in productive rearrangements about 87% or about 30% of the time, broadly matching IMGT annotations. Because HLA typing was unavailable for some donors at each locus, only the typed subset was used in association tests. A group of highly shared sequence variants was considered likely to be a technical artifact of the sequencing pipeline. In vitro tests confirmed that a few of the cytomegalovirus-associated TCR beta chains recognize cytomegalovirus antigens. According to the authors, the approach could potentially be generalized to other disease states and immunological phenotypes.

Turning to this clone: Its antigen target is currently unknown. No base-level quality is on record; no much larger clone is a single base apart.

Library construction relied on the immunoSEQ multiplex PCR assay. For the multiplex PCR, a mixture combining 60 forward primers for TCR Vbeta segments and 13 reverse primers for TCR Jbeta segments was used. A multiplex PCR assay on genomic DNA amplified the CDR3 region of rearranged TCR beta genes. On the Illumina HiSeq System, the amplified TCR beta libraries were sequenced as 87-base-pair reads. As for how the authors treated the data: Across the 700 or so repertoires, a later analysis counted roughly 77 million unique TCR beta chains, approximately 10 million of which were shared by at least two donors. To remove PCR and sequencing errors, raw reads were error-corrected and collapsed into unique sequences using a nearest-neighbor algorithm that merged closely related sequences. CDR3 sequences were aligned to IMGT reference sequences to assign V, D and J gene segments. For a sequence to be retained, a match of at least six nucleotides was required to both a V gene segment and a J gene segment. Rearrangements were classified as productive when the CDR3 lacked stop codons and remained in frame with V and J, and all other rearrangements were classified as non-productive. CDR3 was defined according to IMGT convention as the region running from the second conserved V-encoded cysteine to the conserved J-encoded phenylalanine. Sequences without an unambiguous match to a single V gene segment were excluded from the earlier analysis of 587 of the donors. An earlier analysis of approximately 590 of the donors called V segments functional above 56.7% productive rearrangements and segregating when the between-donor standard deviation exceeded 5%. To diagnose cytomegalovirus status from the catalog of TCR beta chain sequences, a statistical classification framework was built. V and J gene assignment, in a later analysis, came from comparing TCR nucleotide sequences with IMGT/GENE-DB human TR gene sequences. The TCRdist pipeline was used in a later analysis to assign CDR3 sequences and most-parsimonious VDJ recombination scenarios. In a later analysis, each TCR beta chain was defined by its CDR3 amino acid sequence together with its V-gene family, and reads without a unique V-gene family were excluded. As a way to deal with suspected cross-contamination and a sequencing artifact, a later analysis dropped roughly 600 nucleotide sequences that were highly shared and had low generation probability. In a later analysis, a clonal expansion index was calculated for each public chain from normalized within-repertoire ranks of inferred template counts. A later analysis computed generation probabilities with a VDJ recombination model fitted to out-of-frame rearrangements, and checked the results against IGoR. In a later analysis, hypergeometric tests were used to score TCR-TCR, TCR-HLA and TCR-CMV co-occurrence, with a repertoire-size bias correction applied to TCR pairs. To estimate false discovery rates, a later analysis permuted the HLA or CMV assignments 20 times. A later analysis grouped co-occurring TCRs with DBSCAN, adding TCRdist sequence similarity when clustering within HLA-allele-positive subsets. Repertoires with fewer than 30,000 or more than 120,000 public chains, plus five repertoires with anomalous nucleotide sharing, were excluded from co-occurrence clustering. Not all clones reach the TCRdb copy of this immuneACCESS table, which keeps in-frame sequences only. Checked studies attribute under half of the gap to unresolved V genes and leave the rest unexplained. V and J calls and clone size follow that table, whereas D and trimming were derived from the DNA. Across this sample there are 130,000 or so clones, with about 80% seen only once. The ten largest clonotypes hold about 8.3% of the sample.

Here V drops 2 bases and J drops 8 bases, and the junction holds 9 bases not matched to any gene. Its CDR3 holds 16 amino acids, cysteine through phenylalanine. This entry keeps only the CDR3 DNA: 48 bases, framed from base 1. Sequences SGHAT (CDR1) and FQDESV (CDR2) are obtained from the germline V gene (reference sequence). The cohort was made up of 666 healthy bone marrow donors. All cohort members were sampled while nominally healthy, although unrecorded immune exposures were likely present. The donor tested CMV seropositive and was one of the 289 seropositive cohort members. Every donor gave a peripheral blood sample, and the peripheral blood mononuclear cells from that sample were used for TCR beta sequencing. The Qiagen DNeasy Blood Extraction Kit was used to extract genomic DNA from the blood cell samples.

The chain uses TRBV11-1 and TRBJ1-4; 9 bases in the middle match TRBD1. This TCR derives from a woman aged 50 to 60 in good health and CMV-seropositive. The sequenced material came from PBMCs. The CDR3 sequence is CASSLHGTGNGEKLFF. The nucleotide sequence is given as TGTGCCAGCAGCTTACACGGGACAGGGAACGGCGAAAAACTGTTTTTT.